The 4 T cell receptor beta chains listed next were all sequenced from one sample in a study of OX40 agonist ivuxolimab in advanced cancers. Assay: immunoSEQ multiplex PCR; the TCRdb copy retains only in-frame clones and omits some. The repertoire holds 40,000 to 45,000 clones, about 90% seen once, with roughly 3.6% in the top ten. The sample here was CD4+ or CD8+ T cells sorted from blood, taken in a trial of the OX40 agonist ivuxolimab. These receptors were taken from an adult with an advanced solid tumor such as melanoma, head and neck, liver or kidney cancer.

The gene calls are TRBV7-2 and TRBJ2-2; D is possibly TRBD1 or TRBD2 (5 bases each). The CDR3 runs to 15 residues. Trimming took off 5 bases at V and 0 bases at J, with 10 bases between the two ends. CDR1 is SGHTA and CDR2 is FQGNSA in the germline V gene. Here the CDR3 reads CASSLTGPNTGELFF. The CDR3 DNA is TGTGCCAGCAGCCTTACGGGACCGAACACCGGGGAGCTGTTTTTT.

The chain combines TRBV30 with TRBJ1-2; the D gene is possibly TRBD1 (5 bases). V lost 1 base to trimming and J lost 4 bases, with 13 bases between them. The CDR3 sequence is 14 residues long. Per the germline V gene, CDR1 is GTSNPN and CDR2 is SVGIG (reference sequence). The CDR3 loop is CAWSDRRLGYGYTF. As DNA, the CDR3 is TGTGCCTGGAGTGACAGGAGACTAGGCTATGGCTACACCTTC.

CDR3 sequence reads: CSVEEYPAENTGELFF. The CDR3 DNA reads TGCAGCGTTGAAGAGTATCCAGCGGAGAACACCGGGGAGCTGTTTTTT. V and J are TRBV29-1 and TRBJ2-2; D may be TRBD2 (5 bases). V dropped 0 bases and J dropped 1 base, with 12 bases sitting between them. Per germline, CDR1 SQVTM and CDR2 ANQGSEA. The CDR3 sequence is 16 residues long.

The V and J genes are TRBV28 and TRBJ1-1; 8 nucleotides align to TRBD1. The CDR3 consists of 17 residues. Trimming removed 2 bases from V and 1 base from J; junction bases left unmatched: 9. Germline lookup yields CDR1 MDHEN and CDR2 SYDVKM. The CDR3 nucleotides read TGTGCCAGCAGTTTAGGAGGCAGGGGGCGAAGGAACACTGAAGCTTTCTTT. The encoded protein is CASSLGGRGRRNTEAFF.